Given below is one T cell receptor (beta chain) in context. TCRdb ran MiXCR on the RT-PCR reads and lists one entry per CDR3 protein. The sample shows 650,000 to 700,000 distinct CDR3 sequences, less than 20% of them seen only once. This sample is drawn from a study of response to subunit inactivated influenza vaccine. V dropped 5 bases and J dropped 8; count of bases not matched to a gene: 9. Germline loops: CDR1 SGDLS, CDR2 YYNGEE. The CDR3 extends over 14 amino acids. Sequenced here: PBMCs from blood, sampled roughly 12 days after vaccination. The gene calls are TRBV9 and TRBJ2-1; TRBD2 matches at 8 bases. This TCR was recovered from a man in his fifties or sixties who received an inactivated influenza vaccine. The CDR3 loop is CASRGASGSHEQFF. The CDR3 DNA reads TGTGCCAGCAGGGGAGCCAGCGGGAGTCATGAGCAGTTCTTC.